This T cell receptor (beta chain) is from a study of T cell changes during pregnancy in multiple sclerosis. Libraries were prepared by immunoSEQ multiplex PCR; TCRdb keeps only in-frame clonotypes and omits some of them. The data show 40,000 to 55,000 clones, with roughly nine tenths seen just once and over 1% held by the top ten. With 3 bases clipped from V and 3 bases from J, the junction kept 3 bases outside the gene matches. In germline, CDR1 is LNHDA, CDR2 SQIVND (reference sequence). The CDR3 is 14 residues long. V is TRBV19 and J is TRBJ2-7; 9 positions match TRBD1. The receptor comes from a female donor with multiple sclerosis, enrolled in a pregnancy study. Here the sequenced sample was CD4+ T cells from peripheral blood mononuclear cells, taken after pregnancy. The chain's CDR3 is CASSIGQGSYEQYF. For the CDR3, the DNA is TGTGCCAGTAGTATCGGACAGGGGAGCTACGAGCAGTACTTC.